The next 31 T cell receptor beta chains were all read from a single sample in a study of response to subunit inactivated influenza vaccine. Each CDR3 protein is one row after TCRdb ran MiXCR on the RT-PCR reads. Here the sample spans 160,000 or so distinct CDR3 sequences, roughly a tenth being singletons. The starting material was non-naive T cells sorted from PBMCs, obtained roughly 45 days after vaccination. The receptor source for this set is a man aged 45 to 65 who received an inactivated influenza vaccine.

This clonotype was recorded many times. V and J are TRBV12-3 or TRBV12-4 and TRBJ1-1; D gene ambiguous. The CDR3 has 14 residues. Trimming left V 7 bases short and J 6 bases short, with 18 bases between. In DNA form, the CDR3 reads TGTGCCAGCAACTCTCCCCCACAGAGTCCTGAAGCTTTCTTT. Translating it yields CASNSPPQSPEAFF.

This clonotype was counted many times. The chain has TRBV5-6 and TRBJ2-1; 13 bases map to TRBD2. CDR3 length equals 16 residues. Trimming at V came to 4 bases and at J to 5 bases, leaving 6 bases not matched to a gene. CDR1 and CDR2 (germline): SGHDT, YYEEEE. CDR3 sequence: CASSAPGLAGNNEQFF. DNA for the CDR3: TGTGCCAGCAGCGCACCGGGACTAGCGGGAAACAATGAGCAGTTCTTC.

This clonotype was seen only a few times. The J gene is TRBJ1-2, the V gene TRBV6-1; 10 positions match TRBD1. The germline V gene encodes CDR1 MNHNS and CDR2 SASEGT. The CDR3 extends over 14 amino acids. J was trimmed by 4 bases and V by 6 bases; bases with no gene match: 5. Here the CDR3 reads CASRRDRGSYGYTF. CDR3 nucleotides: TGTGCCAGCAGAAGGGACAGGGGATCCTATGGCTACACCTTC.

There are many counts of this clonotype. The rearrangement links TRBV9 to TRBJ2-7, with D uncertain. This CDR3 is 15 amino acids long. From germline, CDR1 is SGDLS and CDR2 YYNGEE. Trimming shortened V by 0 bases and J by 5 bases, and 15 bases separated the two germline ends. CDR3 sequence reads: CASSVGSPSWDEQYF. The CDR3 region has the DNA TGTGCCAGCAGCGTAGGATCCCCCTCATGGGACGAGCAGTACTTC.

This clonotype was observed a few times. The V and J genes are TRBV4-2 and TRBJ2-5; TRBD2 matches at 7 bases. Germline V gives CDR1 LGHNA, CDR2 YNFKEQ. V gave up 2 bases and J gave up 1 base; unmatched junction bases: 7. The CDR3 length is 16 residues. The CDR3 DNA reads TGTGCCAGCAGCCAATCCACCGGGACTACCCAAGAGACCCAGTACTTC. This sequence encodes CASSQSTGTTQETQYF.

The genes are TRBV20-1 and TRBJ2-3, with D perhaps TRBD2 (7 bases). The CDR3 is 15 amino acids. Trimming removed 7 bases from V and 4 bases from J, with 21 bases in between. In germline, CDR1 is DFQATT, CDR2 SNEGSKA (reference sequence). This chain's CDR3 is CSVGGVGGAADTQYF. Here the CDR3 DNA reads TGCAGTGTCGGAGGGGTGGGGGGGGCCGCAGATACGCAGTATTTT.

This rearrangement joins TRBV10-2 to TRBJ2-7; D remains unclear. CDR1 is WSHSY and CDR2 is SAAADI in the germline V gene. The CDR3 contains 12 residues. Trimming stripped 4 bases from V and 3 bases from J, with 7 bases between. This chain's CDR3 is CASSVFSYEQYF. CDR3 DNA sequence: TGCGCCAGCAGTGTTTTCAGCTACGAGCAGTACTTC.

This chain links TRBV6-2 or TRBV6-3 with TRBJ2-7, with TRBD2 identical over 7 bases. The CDR3 is made up of 16 amino acids. Trimming removed 4 bases from V and 5 bases from J; junction bases left unmatched: 14. In germline, CDR1 is MNHEY, CDR2 SVGEGT. The CDR3 protein is CASSSLAATRPHEQYF. DNA of the CDR3: TGTGCCAGCAGTTCCCTAGCGGCAACTAGGCCCCACGAGCAGTACTTC.

This clonotype has a handful of counts. The chain uses TRBV20-1 and TRBJ2-7, with 7 bases matching TRBD1. The CDR3 length is 12 residues. Unmatched junction bases numbered 7, after V lost 6 bases and J lost 5 bases. Germline CDR1 DFQATT, CDR2 SNEGSKA (reference sequence). The chain's CDR3 is CSANHRGNEQYF. CDR3 DNA: TGCAGTGCAAACCACAGGGGCAACGAGCAGTACTTC.

This clonotype was observed at least ten times. The chain is built from TRBV7-2 and TRBJ2-1; D remains ambiguous. Looked up from germline, CDR1 is SGHTA and CDR2 is FQGNSA. The CDR3 consists of 14 residues. Trimming stripped 1 base from V and 8 bases from J, with 12 bases between. This CDR3 reads CASSLVPRFDEQFF. CDR3 bases: TGTGCCAGCAGCTTAGTACCCAGGTTCGATGAGCAGTTCTTC.

This clonotype was seen ten or more times. This chain links TRBV28 with TRBJ2-5; 11 bases fit TRBD1. After removal of 6 bases from V and 7 bases from J, the junction contained 16 bases not matched to a gene. The CDR3 runs to 17 residues. Per germline, CDR1 MDHEN and CDR2 SYDVKM. The DNA of the CDR3 is TGTGCCAGCAGCTACGGACAGGGGGCGTCCGGATGGGGGACCCAGTACTTC. It is translated as CASSYGQGASGWGTQYF.

CDR3 nucleotide sequence: TGCAGTGCTCCAAAACTAGCGCTTAACTACAATGAGCAGTTCTTC. Translated, it gives CSAPKLALNYNEQFF. The rearrangement links TRBV20-1 to TRBJ2-1, with TRBD2 matching 7 bases. This CDR3 comprises 15 residues. Germline V gives CDR1 DFQATT, CDR2 SNEGSKA (reference sequence). The trim removed 5 bases at V and 3 bases at J, leaving 10 bases unmatched.

This clonotype was counted ten times or more. The genes are TRBV20-1 and TRBJ2-3; 14 bases are shared with TRBD2. The CDR3 covers 15 residues. Germline values: CDR1 DFQATT, CDR2 SNEGSKA (reference sequence). V lost 4 bases, J lost 4 bases, and 4 bases stayed unmatched. The CDR3 loop reads CSATRTSGRSDTQYF. Written as DNA, the CDR3 is TGCAGTGCTACCAGGACTAGCGGGAGGTCAGATACGCAGTATTTT.

In this sample, this clonotype turned up a few times. J is TRBJ2-1 and V is TRBV7-3, with 8 positions matching TRBD1. This CDR3 has 13 amino acids. The germline V gene has CDR1 SGHTA and CDR2 FQGTGA. The junction had 3 bases not matched to a gene; V was cut back by 5 bases and J by 6 bases. CDR3 loop: CASSATGVNEQFF. DNA for the CDR3: TGTGCCAGCAGCGCGACAGGGGTCAATGAGCAGTTCTTC.

This clonotype was observed many times. The chain links TRBV7-2 to TRBJ2-7; no clear D gene. The CDR3 is 14 residues long. Germline V gene data show CDR1 as SGHTA and CDR2 as FQGNSA. Trimming shortened V by 2 bases and J by 3 bases, and 11 bases separated the two germline ends. CDR3 nucleotide sequence: TGTGCCAGCAGCTTAAGTCTGGCCGACTACGAGCAGTACTTC. This gives the protein CASSLSLADYEQYF.

V usage is TRBV14 and J usage is TRBJ2-6; D is tentatively TRBD1 or TRBD2 (6 bases each). Germline assignment: CDR1 SGHDN and CDR2 FVKESK. This CDR3 spans 18 amino acids. The V and J ends lost 2 bases and 5 bases respectively, with 19 bases between them. The CDR3: CASSQFYSVGGWANVLTF. The CDR3 nucleotides read TGTGCCAGCAGCCAATTTTATTCGGTCGGGGGCTGGGCCAACGTCCTGACTTTC.

The chain carries TRBV20-1 and TRBJ2-3, with D unresolved. The CDR3 loop spans 13 amino acids. Germline V CDR1 and CDR2: DFQATT, SNEGSKA (reference sequence). Trimming cost V 4 bases and J 0 bases, with 8 bases left between them. For the CDR3, the DNA is TGCAGTGCTACACCGACCAGCACAGATACGCAGTATTTT. It specifies CSATPTSTDTQYF.

This clonotype was recorded a few times. CDR3 sequence reads: CASSLGDNTEAFF. The DNA for the CDR3 is TGTGCCAGCAGCTTGGGGGACAACACTGAAGCTTTCTTT. The chain uses TRBV5-4 and TRBJ1-1; D is perhaps TRBD1 (5 bases). The CDR3 totals 13 residues. The V gene lost 0 bases and the J gene lost 2 bases, with 5 bases spanning the gap. Germline assignment: CDR1 SGHNT and CDR2 YYREEE (reference sequence).

The sample holds a few counts of this clonotype. This rearrangement joins TRBV6-1 to TRBJ1-3; no firm D call. Deletions cut 6 bases from V and 0 bases from J, with 9 bases between. The CDR3 is 14 residues long. The V gene's germline CDR1 is MNHNS and CDR2 SASEGT. CDR3 protein: CASRDVNSGNTIYF. The CDR3, as DNA: TGTGCCAGCAGAGATGTTAACTCTGGAAACACCATATATTTT.

This clonotype was counted only a few times. The chain carries TRBV6-1 and TRBJ2-7; possibly TRBD1 or TRBD2 for D (5 bases each). This CDR3 is 13 amino acids long. CDR1 is MNHNS and CDR2 is SASEGT in the germline V gene. Trimming left V 6 bases short and J 3 bases short, with 12 bases between. In DNA, the CDR3 is TGTGCCAGCAGGCCCGGGGACCACTACGAGCAGTACTTC. It codes for CASRPGDHYEQYF.

CDR3 bases: TGTGCCAGCAGAGGAGGTCCTCTTGAGCAAGAGACCCAGTACTTC. This gives the protein CASRGGPLEQETQYF. The J gene is TRBJ2-5, the V gene TRBV2, with D tentatively TRBD2 (5 bases). The CDR3 loop spans 15 amino acids. Germline values: CDR1 SNHLY, CDR2 FYNNEI. With 6 bases removed from V and 2 bases from J, the gap between germline ends came to 16 bases.

The chain couples TRBV7-2 to TRBJ2-2; D call uncertain. Trimming shortened V by 5 bases and J by 2 bases, and 9 bases separated the two germline ends. CDR3 length: 14 residues. The V gene's germline CDR1 is SGHTA and CDR2 FQGNSA. Here the CDR3 reads CASSQNHNTGELFF. DNA for the CDR3: TGTGCCAGCAGCCAAAACCACAACACCGGGGAGCTGTTTTTT.

This clonotype was found a few times. The genes are TRBV5-6 and TRBJ1-1; tentative D call: TRBD1 (5 bases). Germline V gene sequence: CDR1 SGHDT, CDR2 YYEEEE. Trimming left V 2 bases short and J 1 base short, with 9 bases between. This CDR3 comprises 14 residues. CDR3 residues: CASSFFQGNTEAFF. CDR3 nucleotide sequence: TGTGCCAGCAGCTTTTTTCAGGGGAACACTGAAGCTTTCTTT. The full variable domain, its missing parts supplied by reference TRBV5-6 and TRBJ1-1, is DAGVTQSPTHLIKTRGQQVTLRCSPKSGHDTVSWYQQALGQGPQFIFQYYEEEERQRGNFPDRFSGHQFPNYSSELNVNALLLGDSALYLCASSFFQGNTEAFFGQGTRLTVV.

The rearrangement joins TRBV7-2 to TRBJ1-6; possible D gene TRBD1, 5 bases. V gave up 5 bases and J gave up 0 bases, with 11 bases separating them. The CDR3 spans 16 residues. Per the germline V gene, CDR1 is SGHTA and CDR2 is FQGNSA. The CDR3 DNA reads TGTGCCAGCAGCGTAGACAGTAGCTCCTATAATTCACCCCTCCACTTT. It is translated as CASSVDSSSYNSPLHF.

This clonotype has a count of ten or more. V and J are TRBV10-3 and TRBJ2-3, with 9 nucleotides matching TRBD2. V dropped 5 bases and J dropped 4; count of bases not matched to a gene: 4. The germline V gene encodes CDR1 ENHRY and CDR2 SYGVKD. This CDR3 is built from 14 residues. CDR3 bases: TGTGCCATCAGTCCGGGACTAGCACCAGATACGCAGTATTTT. Translating gives CAISPGLAPDTQYF.

This clonotype was seen more than once but under ten times. The chain couples TRBV4-3 to TRBJ2-5, with D perhaps matching TRBD2 (6 bases). Trimming took 0 bases from V and 1 from J, leaving 9 bases between them. Germline V gene data show CDR1 as LGHNA and CDR2 as YSLEER. The CDR3 loop spans 15 amino acids. The DNA for the CDR3 is TGCGCCAGCAGCCAAGATGTCGGGAGCCAAGAGACCCAGTACTTC. Its protein product is CASSQDVGSQETQYF.

In its sample, this clonotype was seen a few times. The V and J genes are TRBV11-2 and TRBJ2-5; D not certain. This CDR3 contains 14 residues. Trimming pared 4 bases from V and 6 bases from J, leaving 15 bases between. CDR1 is SGHAT and CDR2 is FQNNGV in the germline V gene. The CDR3 DNA reads as TGTGCCAGCAGCTCCCCGACGGGTTGGAAGACCCAGTACTTC. Translation gives CASSSPTGWKTQYF.

This clonotype was detected only a few times. V is TRBV20-1 and J is TRBJ1-6; weak D call: TRBD1 (6 bases). Germline V gene sequence: CDR1 DFQATT, CDR2 SNEGSKA (reference sequence). The CDR3 is 15 amino acids. The V end was cut by 6 bases, the J end by 0 bases, with 12 bases between. CDR3 amino acids: CSARTGLSYNSPLHF. CDR3 in DNA: TGCAGTGCCAGAACAGGGCTCTCCTATAATTCACCCCTCCACTTT.

This clonotype was found many times. The chain has TRBV7-2 and TRBJ2-1, with a possible D match to TRBD2 (5 bases). Germline lookup yields CDR1 SGHTA and CDR2 FQGNSA. Between the trimmed V and J ends, which lost 1 base and 7 bases, there was a span of 8 bases. The CDR3 loop spans 13 amino acids. The CDR3 nucleotides are TGTGCCAGCAGCTTAGTGGGGAGAAATGAGCAGTTCTTC. Residues: CASSLVGRNEQFF. Complete variable domain (other parts from reference TRBV7-2 and TRBJ2-1): GAGVSQSPSNKVTEKGKDVELRCDPISGHTALYWYRQSLGQGLEFLIYFQGNSAPDKSGLPSDRFSAERTGGSVSTLTIQRTQQEDSAVYLCASSLVGRNEQFFGPGTRLTVL.

This clonotype was seen many times. The chain uses TRBV5-1 and TRBJ2-5; 13 bases are a match to TRBD2. The CDR3 is made up of 18 amino acids. The germline gives CDR1 SGHRS, CDR2 YFSETQ. V was clipped by 4 bases and J by 1 base; unmatched bases: 10. The CDR3 coding sequence is TGCGCCAGCAGCCCCGGGACTAGCGGGACCGTCATCCAAGAGACCCAGTACTTC. It codes for CASSPGTSGTVIQETQYF.

This clonotype was recorded at least ten times. V gene TRBV7-8 combines with J gene TRBJ2-3; 8 nucleotides line up with TRBD2. CDR3 length: 16 amino acids. Germline V gives CDR1 SGHVS, CDR2 FQNEAQ. V lost 2 bases, J lost 1 base, and 5 bases stayed unmatched. The CDR3 loop is CASSLTGTRGTDTQYF. The CDR3 nucleotides are TGTGCCAGCAGCTTAACCGGGACTAGGGGCACAGATACGCAGTATTTT.